Below are 17 T cell receptor beta chains sequenced from a single sample in a study of human T cells and chemical hapten exposure. TCRdb re-called the RACE reads with MiXCR, one entry per CDR3 protein. Here the sample spans 360,000 or so distinct CDR3 sequences, about 6.9% being singletons. Time point denoted: patch test 2, 6 weeks after DPC sensitization. Documented treatment: therapeutic diphenylcyclopropenone sensitization with weekly scalp DPC. Sequenced material: whole blood, taken in connection with sensitization to the hapten diphenylcyclopropenone (DPC). The receptor set was obtained from a woman aged 18-35 years with alopecia areata. Some clones in this sample may be carry-over from other donors' samples.

This clonotype was seen many times. CDR3 in DNA: TGTGCCAGCAGCCCTCGACAGGTTGGGGAAAAACTGTTTTTT. Amino acid sequence: CASSPRQVGEKLFF. The chain has TRBV14 and TRBJ1-4; a possible D gene is TRBD1 (6 bases). V lost 4 bases and J lost 8, with 14 bases in between. Germline lookup yields CDR1 SGHDN and CDR2 FVKESK. This CDR3 spans 14 amino acids. The whole variable domain, remainder taken from reference TRBV14 and TRBJ1-4, is EAGVTQFPSHSVIEKGQTVTLRCDPISGHDNLYWYRRVMGKEIKFLLHFVKESKQDESGMPNNRFLAERTGGTYSTLKVQPAELEDSGVYFCASSPRQVGEKLFFGSGTQLSVL.

This chain joins TRBV4-2 and TRBJ2-3, with TRBD2 matching 12 bases. The CDR3 contains 17 residues. Germline assignment: CDR1 LGHNA and CDR2 YNFKEQ. J lost 6 bases, V lost 1 base, and 8 bases had no gene match. The CDR3 is CASSQVLAGGQRDTQYF. CDR3 nucleotides: TGTGCCAGCAGCCAAGTTCTAGCGGGGGGGCAGAGGGATACGCAGTATTTT.

The gene calls are TRBV5-4 and TRBJ2-5; 11 nucleotides align to TRBD1. CDR1 is SGHNT, CDR2 YYREEE, per germline (reference sequence). With 5 bases clipped from V and 5 bases from J, the junction kept 11 bases outside the gene matches. The length of the CDR3 is 16 residues. CDR3 amino acids: CASRTGTGQGGETQYF. The CDR3 DNA reads TGTGCCAGCAGAACTGGAACGGGACAGGGGGGTGAGACCCAGTACTTC.

This clonotype was detected ten times or more. The CDR3 DNA follows: TGCGCCAGCAGCCAAGGGATGCGGACTAGCGGGGGCGATACGCAGTATTTT. Translated, it gives CASSQGMRTSGGDTQYF. The chain is built from TRBV4-3 and TRBJ2-3; TRBD2 matches at 13 bases. The ends lost 1 base at V and 6 bases at J; junction bases unmatched: 7. The CDR3 loop spans 17 amino acids. Germline loops: CDR1 LGHNA, CDR2 YSLEER.

This clonotype was seen many times. The V call is TRBV5-1, the J call TRBJ1-1, with D unclear. The CDR3 contains 14 residues. Trimming took 2 bases from V and 0 from J, leaving 8 bases between them. The germline gives CDR1 SGHRS, CDR2 YFSETQ. CDR3 amino acids: CASSFTAMNTEAFF. CDR3 nucleotide sequence: TGCGCCAGCAGCTTTACAGCCATGAACACTGAAGCTTTCTTT.

This clonotype appeared a few times. The rearrangement joins TRBV2 to TRBJ1-4, with D unresolved. The V end lost 5 bases, the J end lost 13 bases, and 17 bases lay between the germline ends. CDR3 length: 13 residues. Germline CDR1 and CDR2: SNHLY and FYNNEI. CDR3 in amino acids: CASSPDAASRLFF. The CDR3 DNA is TGTGCCAGCAGTCCCGACGCGGCGAGTCGACTGTTTTTT. Combining the CDR3 with reference TRBV2 and TRBJ1-4 gives the whole variable domain EPEVTQTPSHQVTQMGQEVILRCVPISNHLYFYWYRQILGQKVEFLVSFYNNEISEKSEIFDDQFSVERPDGSNFTLKIRSTKLEDSAMYFCASSPDAASRLFFGSGTQLSVL.

At least ten counts were recorded for this clonotype. V is TRBV7-9 and J is TRBJ1-4; no reliable D call. The CDR3 consists of 14 residues. The V end lost 5 bases, the J end lost 4 bases, and 11 bases lay between the germline ends. Germline V CDR1 and CDR2: SEHNR, FQNEAQ (reference sequence). CDR3 sequence reads: CASSPALNNEKLFF. CDR3 DNA sequence: TGTGCCAGCAGCCCGGCGTTAAATAATGAAAAACTGTTTTTT. The full variable domain, with the rest looked up from reference TRBV7-9 and TRBJ1-4, is DTGVSQNPRHKITKRGQNVTFRCDPISEHNRLYWYRQTLGQGPEFLTYFQNEAQLEKSRLLSDRFSAERPKGSFSTLEIQRTEQGDSAMYLCASSPALNNEKLFFGSGTQLSVL.

As DNA, the CDR3 is TGTGCCACCAGCAGAGCTCAAGAGCGGGGGGCAGAGCAGTACTTC. Residues: CATSRAQERGAEQYF. This chain joins TRBV15 and TRBJ2-7; TRBD2 agrees at 9 bases. Germline V lookup: CDR1 LNHNV, CDR2 YYDKDF (reference sequence). After removal of 1 base from V and 7 bases from J, the junction contained 8 bases not matched to a gene. The CDR3 sequence is 15 residues long.

Many counts were recorded for this clonotype. V and J are TRBV12-3 or TRBV12-4 and TRBJ2-1; 11 bases map to TRBD2. The CDR3 consists of 19 residues. V dropped 5 bases and J dropped 2; count of bases not matched to a gene: 14. The CDR3 loop is CASSAPTRRGLAAYNEQFF. The DNA of the CDR3 is TGTGCCAGCAGTGCCCCGACAAGAAGGGGACTAGCGGCCTACAATGAGCAGTTCTTC.

This clonotype turned up a few times. The chain links TRBV3-1 to TRBJ2-3; the match to TRBD1 covers 8 bases. V shed 2 bases and J 4 bases; nucleotides not matched to a gene: 5. CDR3 size: 15 residues. Germline lookup yields CDR1 LGHDT and CDR2 YNNKEL (reference sequence). The CDR3, as DNA: TGTGCCAGCAGCCAATTCCGGACAGGGTCAGATACGCAGTATTTT. It codes for CASSQFRTGSDTQYF.

This clonotype was observed at least ten times. V usage is TRBV12-3 or TRBV12-4 and J usage is TRBJ1-6; perhaps TRBD1 as D (5 bases). Trimming removed 3 bases at V and 8 bases at J, with 11 bases between. CDR3 size: 14 residues. For the CDR3, the DNA is TGTGCCAGCAGTTTCTCAGGGCTGGATTCACCCCTCCACTTT. It codes for CASSFSGLDSPLHF.

Only a few counts were recorded for this clonotype. One end of the junction does not line up with germline, which may come from a read error. The gene calls are TRBV29-1 and TRBJ2-3, with 13 nucleotides matching TRBD2. The germline V gene encodes CDR1 SQVTM and CDR2 ANQGSEA. The CDR3 extends over 18 amino acids. Here the CDR3 reads CSVEGLAGEVIRTDTQYF. Here the CDR3 DNA reads TGCAGCGTAGAAGGACTAGCGGGGGAAGTAATTCGCACAGATACGCAGTATTTT.

This clonotype was picked up a small number of times. The chain uses TRBV3-1 and TRBJ1-1; D not resolved. CDR1 is LGHDT, CDR2 YNNKEL, per germline (reference sequence). CDR3 length: 12 amino acids. Deletions cut 0 bases from V and 7 bases from J, with 6 bases between. The CDR3 spells CASSQEGSEAFF. CDR3 nucleotides: TGTGCCAGCAGCCAAGAGGGCAGTGAAGCTTTCTTT.

This clonotype has just a few counts. The chain recombines TRBV12-3 or TRBV12-4 with TRBJ1-2; tentatively, D is TRBD1 (5 bases). V lost 7 bases to trimming and J lost 1 base, with 10 bases between them. The CDR3 runs 13 residues. The chain's CDR3 is CASKDSFNYGYTF. DNA for the CDR3: TGTGCCAGCAAAGACAGTTTTAACTATGGCTACACCTTC.

This clonotype has ten or more counts. The chain links TRBV5-4 to TRBJ1-2; D perhaps matches TRBD1 (6 bases). This CDR3 has 17 residues. V lost 0 bases and J lost 3, with 18 bases in between. Germline assignment: CDR1 SGHNT and CDR2 YYREEE (reference sequence). The CDR3 sequence: CASSLAFWGQIHYGYTF. The DNA for the CDR3 is TGTGCCAGCAGCTTGGCTTTCTGGGGGCAGATTCACTATGGCTACACCTTC.

This clonotype showed up many times. The V call is TRBV5-1, the J call TRBJ1-2, with D possibly matching TRBD1 (5 bases). CDR1 SGHRS and CDR2 YFSETQ come from the germline V gene. CDR3 length: 15 residues. The V gene lost 0 bases and the J gene lost 7 bases, with 16 bases spanning the gap. The CDR3 DNA sequence: TGCGCCAGCAGCTTGGTTGGTGGAGGGGATGGTGGCTACACCTTC. Protein product: CASSLVGGGDGGYTF.

The chain recombines TRBV10-3 with TRBJ2-7; D not certain. The V end was cut by 11 bases, the J end by 5 bases, with 19 bases between. CDR1 is ENHRY, CDR2 SYGVKD, per germline. CDR3 size: 13 residues. In nucleotides, the CDR3 is TGTGCCCCCCTGGGGAACAGTTTCCACGAGCAGTACTTC. Protein product: CAPLGNSFHEQYF.